This T cell receptor beta chain was recorded in a study of early T cells in non-severe SARS-CoV-2 infection. Overall study context: With bulk RNA from unsorted whole blood as input, sequencing yielded unpaired chains.

Attached unique molecular identifiers marked individual cDNA molecules. One entry per CDR3 protein results from TCRdb running MiXCR on the 5' RACE reads. The data hold roughly 53,000 distinct CDR3 sequences, with 8.5% to 10% observed a single time. This clonotype appeared many times. Trimming took 7 bases from V and 10 from J; bases not matched to a gene: 15. Germline V lookup: CDR1 SEHNR, CDR2 FQNEAQ (reference sequence). The CDR3 spans 15 residues. The sample here was whole blood, taken at baseline. J is TRBJ2-7 and V is TRBV7-9, with 11 bases lining up with TRBD2. The sequence was collected from an adult who was a healthcare worker with PCR-confirmed SARS-CoV-2 infection or an uninfected control (not recorded which). CDR3 residues: CASTPGGTSGIRQYF. The CDR3 DNA reads TGTGCCAGCACCCCCGGCGGGACTAGCGGCATCCGTCAGTACTTC.